Listed below are T cell receptor beta chains from one sample, sequenced in a study of identical twins. In TCRdb, the 5' RACE reads were re-called with MiXCR into one record per CDR3 protein. The table shows some 790,000 distinct CDR3 sequences, with 15% to 20% occurring only once. These data were also filed under a second study, of T cells expressing NK-cell markers.

The sequencing input was PBMCs. The receptor source for this set is a woman younger than 35 in good health. CDR3s include the opening cysteine and the closing phenylalanine or tryptophan. Each record gives: CDR3 length, V gene, J gene, CDR3 protein.

len: 16; v_gene: TRBV5-1; j_gene: TRBJ2-1; CDR3aa: CASSFTSVGGYNEQFF
len: 16; v_gene: TRBV20-1; j_gene: TRBJ2-3; CDR3aa: CSARELAGGTTDTQYF
len: 13; v_gene: TRBV29-1; j_gene: TRBJ2-3; CDR3aa: CSVGVRRADTQYF
len: 15; v_gene: TRBV12-3/TRBV12-4; j_gene: TRBJ2-2; CDR3aa: CASSFGDLPTGELFF
len: 15; v_gene: TRBV5-1; j_gene: TRBJ2-3; CDR3aa: CASTTIGASTDTQYF
len: 14; v_gene: TRBV7-9; j_gene: TRBJ2-3; CDR3aa: CASSRRQPPDTQYF
len: 16; v_gene: TRBV11-3; j_gene: TRBJ2-1; CDR3aa: CASSLAAGTPYNEQFF
len: 14; v_gene: TRBV3-1; j_gene: TRBJ2-7; CDR3aa: CASSQQLAGREQYF
len: 15; v_gene: TRBV5-1; j_gene: TRBJ2-7; CDR3aa: CASSLVVVYSYEQYF
len: 13; v_gene: TRBV6-5; j_gene: TRBJ1-2; CDR3aa: CASSYFGQGGYTF
len: 9; v_gene: TRBV29-1; j_gene: TRBJ2-1; CDR3aa: CSVGFEQFF
len: 14; v_gene: TRBV5-1; j_gene: TRBJ2-1; CDR3aa: CASSRDWAFNEQFF
len: 17; v_gene: TRBV29-1; j_gene: TRBJ2-7; CDR3aa: CSVGNRAGGFPSYEQYF
len: 15; v_gene: TRBV5-4; j_gene: TRBJ1-4; CDR3aa: CASSFRAGANEKLFF
len: 12; v_gene: TRBV20-1; j_gene: TRBJ1-1; CDR3aa: CSATLGATEAFF
len: 13; v_gene: TRBV15; j_gene: TRBJ1-5; CDR3aa: CATSREINQPQHF
len: 15; v_gene: TRBV4-3; j_gene: TRBJ2-1; CDR3aa: CASSDPGQGINEQFF
len: 15; v_gene: TRBV7-2; j_gene: TRBJ2-1; CDR3aa: CASSPDSGRYNEQFF
len: 14; v_gene: TRBV12-3/TRBV12-4; j_gene: TRBJ2-5; CDR3aa: CASSFWEGGETQYF
len: 14; v_gene: TRBV28; j_gene: TRBJ2-3; CDR3aa: CASRLAPQVDTQYF